This passage covers 5 T cell receptor beta chains from one sample sequenced in a study of control samples from healthy donors and cancer patients (dated by TCRdb to the early 2020s). Receptor amplification or capture employed the immunoSEQ multiplex PCR assay. This is the immuneACCESS table as TCRdb keeps it, with only in-frame sequences that have V and J called. A part of the clones is gone; compared with another copy, unresolved V genes explain less than half, and the rest is unexplained. The sample table records about 150,000 clones; under 95% of these occur just once. The top ten constitute more than 5% of the sample. The sample was blood. These receptors were taken from a man aged 18 to 30 in good health.

The rearrangement uses TRBV13 and TRBJ1-4, with no clear D. CDR3 length equals 15 residues. Germline V gene data show CDR1 as PRHDT and CDR2 as FYEKMQ (reference sequence). V lost 3 bases to trimming and J lost 2 bases, with 10 bases between them. CDR3 coding DNA: TGTGCCAGCAGCTTGCGGGCAGCCACTAATGAAAAACTGTTTTTT. Translated: CASSLRAATNEKLFF.

The count of this clone is one. V usage is TRBV5-1 and J usage is TRBJ2-5, with 10 nucleotides matching TRBD2. Unmatched junction bases numbered 7, after V lost 7 bases and J lost 4 bases. This CDR3 is 14 amino acids long. Germline CDR1 reads SGHRS; CDR2 reads YFSETQ. The CDR3 region has the DNA TGCGCCAGCTACCCTAGCGGGGGCGGAGAGACCCAGTACTTC. The encoded protein is CASYPSGGGETQYF.

J is TRBJ1-1 and V is TRBV11-3, with D perhaps TRBD1 (5 bases). The V end lost 3 bases, the J end lost 3 bases, and 8 bases lay between the germline ends. The CDR3 consists of 13 residues. Per germline, CDR1 SGHNT and CDR2 YENEEA. The CDR3 DNA is TGTGCCAGCAGCTTCAGGGAATACACTGAAGCTTTCTTT. It is translated as CASSFREYTEAFF.

This rearrangement joins TRBV15 to TRBJ1-5, with D possibly matching TRBD1 (5 bases). Germline V lookup: CDR1 LNHNV, CDR2 YYDKDF (reference sequence). This CDR3 region has 15 residues. Trimming pared 0 bases from V and 5 bases from J, leaving 11 bases between. The CDR3 region has the DNA TGTGCCACCAGCAGAGATCAAGGGGACGATCAGCCCCAGCATTTT. It specifies CATSRDQGDDQPQHF.

The gene calls are TRBV19 and TRBJ2-7; TRBD2 is a possible D gene (6 bases). V lost 7 bases and J lost 7, with 17 bases in between. This CDR3 spans 13 amino acids. Germline V gene sequence: CDR1 LNHDA, CDR2 SQIVND (reference sequence). The chain's CDR3 is CASNPGSELEQYF. The CDR3 DNA is TGTGCCAGTAACCCCGGGAGCGAGCTAGAGCAGTACTTC.